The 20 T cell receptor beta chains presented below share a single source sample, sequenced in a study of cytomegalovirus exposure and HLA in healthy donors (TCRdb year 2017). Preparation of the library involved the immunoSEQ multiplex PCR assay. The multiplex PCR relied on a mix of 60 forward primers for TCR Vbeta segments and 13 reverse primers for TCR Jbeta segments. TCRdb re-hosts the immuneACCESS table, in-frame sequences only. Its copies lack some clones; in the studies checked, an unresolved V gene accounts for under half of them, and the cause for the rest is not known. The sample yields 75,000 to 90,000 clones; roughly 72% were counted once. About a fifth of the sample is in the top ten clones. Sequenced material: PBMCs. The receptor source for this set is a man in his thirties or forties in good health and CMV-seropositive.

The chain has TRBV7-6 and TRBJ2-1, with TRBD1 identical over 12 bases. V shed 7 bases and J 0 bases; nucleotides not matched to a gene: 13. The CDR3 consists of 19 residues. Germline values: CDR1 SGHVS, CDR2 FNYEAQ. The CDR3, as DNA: TGTGCCAGCACCACCCGGGACAGGGGGCGTCTAGTCTCCTACAATGAGCAGTTCTTC. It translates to CASTTRDRGRLVSYNEQFF.

The CDR3 here is CASSIRPVRDIDEAFF. Written as DNA, the CDR3 is TGTGCCAGCAGCATCAGACCAGTCCGGGACATAGATGAAGCTTTCTTT. The rearrangement links TRBV6-6 to TRBJ1-1; tentative D call: TRBD1 (6 bases). The V gene's germline CDR1 is MNHNY and CDR2 SVGAGI (reference sequence). CDR3 length: 16 residues. V lost 6 bases to trimming and J lost 7 bases, with 24 bases between them.

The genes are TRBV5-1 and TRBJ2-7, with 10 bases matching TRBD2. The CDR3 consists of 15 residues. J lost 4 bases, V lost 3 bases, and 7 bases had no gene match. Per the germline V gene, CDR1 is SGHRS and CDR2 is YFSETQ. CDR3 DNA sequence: TGCGCCAGCAGCTGGACTAGCGGAACTATTTACGAGCAGTACTTC. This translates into CASSWTSGTIYEQYF. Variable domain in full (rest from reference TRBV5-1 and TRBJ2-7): KAGVTQTPRYLIKTRGQQVTLSCSPISGHRSVSWYQQTPGQGLQFLFEYFSETQRNKGNFPGRFSGRQFSNSRSEMNVSTLELGDSALYLCASSWTSGTIYEQYFGPGTRLTVT.

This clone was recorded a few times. The CDR3 loop reads CASSLAEGADGQPQHF. The CDR3 DNA reads as TGTGCCAGCAGCTTGGCAGAGGGGGCGGATGGTCAGCCCCAGCATTTT. V usage is TRBV5-6 and J usage is TRBJ1-5; TRBD1 agrees at 7 bases. Germline V gives CDR1 SGHDT, CDR2 YYEEEE. J was trimmed by 6 bases and V by 0 bases; bases with no gene match: 9. This CDR3 region has 16 residues.

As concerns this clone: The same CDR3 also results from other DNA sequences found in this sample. CDR3 protein: CASLIERTGRFSGEQYF. In nucleotides, the CDR3 is TGTGCAAGTCTCATAGAACGGACAGGACGTTTTTCTGGCGAGCAGTACTTC. The V and J genes are TRBV12-2 and TRBJ2-7; the table's D call TRBD1 went unverified against the DNA. TRBV12-2 is shown as a pseudogene. This CDR3 has 17 amino acids.

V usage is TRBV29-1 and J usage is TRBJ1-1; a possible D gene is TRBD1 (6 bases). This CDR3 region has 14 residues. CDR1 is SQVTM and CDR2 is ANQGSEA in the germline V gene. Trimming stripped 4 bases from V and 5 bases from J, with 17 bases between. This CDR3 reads CSVGNTGRGTEAFF. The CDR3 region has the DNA TGCAGCGTTGGAAATACAGGGAGGGGGACTGAAGCTTTCTTT.

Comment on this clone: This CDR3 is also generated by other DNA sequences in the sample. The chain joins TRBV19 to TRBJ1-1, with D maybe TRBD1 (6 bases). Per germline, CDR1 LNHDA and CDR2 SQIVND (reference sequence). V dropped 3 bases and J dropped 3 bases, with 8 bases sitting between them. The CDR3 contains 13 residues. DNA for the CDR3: TGTGCCAGTAGTATGAAGGGGGACACTGAAGCTTTCTTT. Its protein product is CASSMKGDTEAFF.

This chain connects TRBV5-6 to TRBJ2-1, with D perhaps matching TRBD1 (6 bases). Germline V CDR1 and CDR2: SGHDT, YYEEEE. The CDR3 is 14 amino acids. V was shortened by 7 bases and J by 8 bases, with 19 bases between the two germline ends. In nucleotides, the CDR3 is TGTGCCAGCGATTCTTACAGGGTTTTAGATGAGCAGTTCTTC. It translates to CASDSYRVLDEQFF.

Written as DNA, the CDR3 is TGTGCCAGCAGTTCAGGACTAGCGGGCAGCACAGATACGCAGTATTTT. Its protein is CASSSGLAGSTDTQYF. The chain is built from TRBV28 and TRBJ2-3, with TRBD2 matching over 11 bases. The length of the CDR3 is 16 residues. CDR1 is MDHEN, CDR2 SYDVKM, per germline. Germline trimming cut 4 bases from V and 0 bases from J; bases unmatched to any gene: 3.

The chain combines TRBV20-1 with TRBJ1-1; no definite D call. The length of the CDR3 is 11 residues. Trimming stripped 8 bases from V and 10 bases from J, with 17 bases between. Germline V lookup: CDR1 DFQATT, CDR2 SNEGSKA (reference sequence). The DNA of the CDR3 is TGCAGTACTACCCCGGCTAGTTCAGCTTTCTTT. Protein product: CSTTPASSAFF.

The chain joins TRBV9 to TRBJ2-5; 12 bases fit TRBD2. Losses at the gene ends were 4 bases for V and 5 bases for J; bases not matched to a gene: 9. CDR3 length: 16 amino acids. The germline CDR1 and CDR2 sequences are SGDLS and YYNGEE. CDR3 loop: CASSLSSGRAGETQYF. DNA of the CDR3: TGTGCCAGCAGCTTGTCTAGCGGGAGGGCCGGGGAGACCCAGTACTTC.

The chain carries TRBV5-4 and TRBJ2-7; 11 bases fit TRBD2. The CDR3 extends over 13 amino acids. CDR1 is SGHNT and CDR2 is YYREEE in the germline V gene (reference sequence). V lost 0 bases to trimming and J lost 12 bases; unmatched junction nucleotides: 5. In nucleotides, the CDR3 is TGTGCCAGCAGCTTGGTTAGCGGGGGGGTTCGGTACTTC. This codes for CASSLVSGGVRYF.

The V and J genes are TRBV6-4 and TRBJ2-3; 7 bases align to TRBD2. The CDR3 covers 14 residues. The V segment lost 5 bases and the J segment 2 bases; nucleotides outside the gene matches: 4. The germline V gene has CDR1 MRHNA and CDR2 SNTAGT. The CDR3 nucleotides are TGTGCCAGCAGTCCCAGCGGGGCCACAGATACGCAGTATTTT. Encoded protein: CASSPSGATDTQYF.

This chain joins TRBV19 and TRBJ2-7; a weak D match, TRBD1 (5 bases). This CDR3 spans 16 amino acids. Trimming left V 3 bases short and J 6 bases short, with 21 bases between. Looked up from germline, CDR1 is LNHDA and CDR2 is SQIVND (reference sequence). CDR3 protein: CASSMGGGQGVSEQYF. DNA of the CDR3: TGTGCCAGTAGTATGGGCGGTGGCCAGGGCGTCTCCGAGCAGTACTTC.

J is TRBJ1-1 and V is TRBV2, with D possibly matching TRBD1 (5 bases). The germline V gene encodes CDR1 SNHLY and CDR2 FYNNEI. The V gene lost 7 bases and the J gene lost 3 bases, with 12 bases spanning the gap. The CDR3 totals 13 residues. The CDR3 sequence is CASTLQEYTEAFF. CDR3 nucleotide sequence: TGTGCCAGCACCCTACAGGAGTACACTGAAGCTTTCTTT.

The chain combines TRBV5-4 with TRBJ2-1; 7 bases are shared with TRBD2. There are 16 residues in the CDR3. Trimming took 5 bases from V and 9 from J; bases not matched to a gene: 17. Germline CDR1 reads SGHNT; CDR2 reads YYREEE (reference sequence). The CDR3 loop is CASSRTTAISGGEQFF. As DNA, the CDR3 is TGTGCCAGCAGTCGTACAACAGCTATTTCGGGGGGTGAGCAGTTCTTC.

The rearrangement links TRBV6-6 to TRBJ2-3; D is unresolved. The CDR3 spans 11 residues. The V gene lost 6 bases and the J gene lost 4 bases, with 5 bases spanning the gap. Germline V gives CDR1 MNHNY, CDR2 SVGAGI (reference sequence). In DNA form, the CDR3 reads TGTGCCAGCAGAGCTCCAGATACGCAGTATTTT. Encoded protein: CASRAPDTQYF.

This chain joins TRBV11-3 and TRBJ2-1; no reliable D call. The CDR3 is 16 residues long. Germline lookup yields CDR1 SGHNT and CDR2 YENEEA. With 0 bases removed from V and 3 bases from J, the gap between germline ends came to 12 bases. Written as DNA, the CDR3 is TGTGCCAGCAGCTTAGATCCCCGGTCCGACTACAATGAGCAGTTCTTC. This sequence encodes CASSLDPRSDYNEQFF.

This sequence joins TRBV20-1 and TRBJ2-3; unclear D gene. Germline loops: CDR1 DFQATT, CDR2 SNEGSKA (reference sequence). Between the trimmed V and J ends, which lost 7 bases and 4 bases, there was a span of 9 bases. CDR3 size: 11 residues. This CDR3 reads CSVLLADTQYF. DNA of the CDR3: TGCAGTGTCCTTCTTGCAGATACGCAGTATTTT.

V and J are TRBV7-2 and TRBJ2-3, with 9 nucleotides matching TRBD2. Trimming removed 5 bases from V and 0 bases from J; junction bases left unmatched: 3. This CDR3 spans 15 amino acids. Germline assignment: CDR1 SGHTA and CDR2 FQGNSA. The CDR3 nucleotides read TGTGCCAGCAGCCTTAGCGGGAGAAGCACAGATACGCAGTATTTT. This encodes CASSLSGRSTDTQYF.